This TCR beta chain was recorded in a study of regulatory T cells in long-lasting Graves disease (dated by TCRdb to about 2021). A note on the overall study: Persistent Graves' disease meant more than 5 years of antithyroid drug treatment with TSH receptor autoantibodies that stayed positive. Patients with persistent Graves' disease were compared with patients with newly diagnosed Graves' disease using TCR sequencing and RNA sequencing of peripheral blood. The study was registered as a clinical trial and conducted in China. TCR sequencing covered around 13 persistent and roughly 20 newly diagnosed Graves' disease patients, around 33 samples in total. Antithyroid drugs had been taken for 8.5 to 13 years on average by persistent Graves' disease patients in the clinical cohort.

General findings and caveats noted by the study authors: Compared with newly diagnosed patients, patients with persistent Graves' disease had lower TCR Shannon entropy and fewer highly expanded clones, which suggests clonal expansion. The authors acknowledged the small sample size as a limitation that may reduce accuracy. Preferential use of TRBV28, TRBJ1-2 and TRBJ2-5 was observed in persistent disease, whereas TRBV20-1 and TRBJ2-1 were favored in newly diagnosed disease. Peripheral blood alone was examined, since thyroid tissue, which constituted the primary lesion, could not be accessed. Sequencing and analysis were restricted to the TCR beta chain. Patients with persistent disease shared more public clonotypes (fewer than 3,000) than newly diagnosed patients did (966).

Turning to this clonotype: Its antigen is not yet known. Base qualities were left out, and no much larger clone turns up one base away.

Spanning cysteine to phenylalanine, the CDR3 consists of 17 amino acids. Here the CDR3 DNA is all that survives: 51 bases in frame from base 1. CDR1 and CDR2, looked up from the germline V gene (reference sequence), are SEHNR and FQNEAQ. V loses 5 bases at its end and J loses 6 bases; junction bases beyond the gene matches: 19. Receptor amplification or capture employed multiplex PCR. The instrument given in TCRdb is Illumina HiSeq 4000. TCR beta libraries were built with iRepertoire HTBI primers and Arm-PCR amplification of CDR3 regions. Before sequencing, the PCR products went through gel purification. Per the original workflow: Gene usage analysis of CDR3 amino acid clonotypes used the approximately 62 TRBV and 14 TRBJ segments found across samples. COPE and FqMerger were used to merge filtered high-quality paired reads into contigs. BLAST was used to align contigs to IMGT TRBV, TRBD and TRBJ reference genes, and CDR3 was defined according to IMGT. Any clonotype with a frequency above 0.1% was classified as a highly expanded clone. Shannon entropy was used to measure repertoire diversity, and the Gini coefficient was used to measure V-J evenness. Public clonotypes were defined as clonotypes shared by more than one individual. The public reads were reanalyzed by TCRdb: fastp trimming at Q25, MiXCR alignment, in-frame beta chains only. Identical CDR3 proteins give one entry, which carries the most common genes and DNA. These V and J calls originate from TCRdb's pipeline instead of the authors' own analysis. The sample table shows 650,000 to 850,000 distinct CDR3 sequences, and about 30% are seen once. The ten top clones hold around 40% of the sample.

In light of the paper, this sample's time point label describes: persistent/refractory GD, antithyroid drugs over 5 years with positive TRAb. For both TCR sequencing and RNA sequencing, RNA was extracted from PBMCs using TRIzol. Graves' disease was diagnosed according to American Thyroid Association guidelines. The patients came from an endocrinology department in Xi'an, China. Each patient gave roughly 8.4 milliliters of peripheral blood, collected in an EDTA anticoagulant tube. Ficoll Paque Plus density gradient separation was used to isolate PBMCs, and no additional T cell sorting was done. An Agilent 2100 Bioanalyzer and agarose gel were used to check RNA quality, and a NanoDrop 2000 was used to measure RNA concentration.

Here the sequenced sample was peripheral blood mononuclear cells (PBMCs), taken when the disease was refractory, from a patient treated with antithyroid drugs. The receptor's source is a female donor with Graves disease. Recombination connected TRBV7-9 to TRBJ2-7, with TRBD2 identical over 7 junction bases. DNA sequence: TGTGCCAGCAGCCCCCTTTCGAGCGCGGGAGTTTCTCGCGAGCAGTACTTC. It specifies CASSPLSSAGVSREQYF. This CDR3, with the reference TRBV7-9 and TRBJ2-7 proteins standing in past its ends, gives the full variable domain DTGVSQNPRHKITKRGQNVTFRCDPISEHNRLYWYRQTLGQGPEFLTYFQNEAQLEKSRLLSDRFSAERPKGSFSTLEIQRTEQGDSAMYLCASSPLSSAGVSREQYFGPGTRLTVT.